This T cell receptor (beta chain) derives from a study of vaccination effects on CD4 cells after COVID-19. The wider study: Participants each got two BNT162b2 or mRNA-1273 vaccine doses.

The CDR3 length is 13 residues. Germline CDR1 LGHNT, CDR2 FRNRAP. V lost 3 bases to trimming and J lost 14 bases; unmatched junction nucleotides: 9. As regards this clone: Its antigen remains unknown.

Antigen-specific CD4+ T cells were first expanded with viral peptide pools by the ViraFEST assay and only then sequenced. Subsequent to a culture period of more than 9 days, CD4+ T cells were isolated. Negative nucleocapsid antibody tests before and after vaccination confirmed no previous SARS-CoV-2 infection. Assay used: immunoSEQ multiplex PCR; TCRdb lists only in-frame clones, some missing. The table includes around 41,000 clones, roughly 72% detected once. Whole-study results and caveats: The study dataset contains few convalescent patients and includes no early post-infection timepoints.

The chain has TRBV12-5 and TRBJ1-4, with 7 bases lining up with TRBD1. The specimen was CD4+ T cells from PBMCs cultured with SARS-CoV-2 spike peptides, collected before COVID-19 vaccination. The clonotype was recovered from a human donor who received a COVID-19 vaccine. The CDR3 region has the DNA TGTGCTAGTGGTTTAATGACAGGGAGTCGCCTGTTTTTT. It codes for CASGLMTGSRLFF.